This T cell receptor (beta chain) derives from a study of T cell responses to AZD1222 COVID-19 vaccine. Sequencing was performed with immunoSEQ multiplex PCR; in TCRdb, only in-frame clones are kept and a portion is missing. The sample includes some 110,000 clones, approximately 85% of them seen just once. Findings and caveats of the study: Among spike-specific TCRs, nearly half reportedly target unmutated variant regions. Possibly, clonal diversity was underestimated; donors were largely white British and included more females. Only a handful of people who got AZD1222 tested seropositive at baseline.

The CDR3 runs 15 residues. Germline V gene sequence: CDR1 MDHEN, CDR2 SYDVKM. The V segment lost 5 bases and the J segment 2 bases; nucleotides outside the gene matches: 7. Note on this clone: Its target is unknown.

J is TRBJ2-7 and V is TRBV28; 9 bases align to TRBD2. The material was peripheral blood, obtained on day 0 of MenACWY control vaccination. The receptor comes from an adult in good health. CDR3 loop: CASSVIAGAAYEQYF. The CDR3 region has the DNA TGTGCCAGCAGTGTCATAGCGGGGGCAGCCTACGAGCAGTACTTC.